This paragraph reports one TCR beta chain. Its antigen is undetermined. This specimen belongs to a study of cytomegalovirus exposure and HLA in healthy donors. Across the study: From HLA-typed donors, an early data release held roughly 80 million unique TCRs. Regarding the study as a whole: Across all donors, roughly uniform sequencing depth was an assumption of the presence/absence analyses.

V was shortened by 1 base and J by 4 bases, with 11 bases between the two germline ends. From germline, CDR1 is MDHEN and CDR2 SYDVKM. The CDR3 is 15 residues long. The PCR ran on 60 Vbeta and 13 Jbeta primers. Assay: immunoSEQ multiplex PCR; the TCRdb copy retains only in-frame clones and omits some. In the table there are 95,000 to 100,000 clones, around 77% of which are singletons. Each donor was healthy, and each was a bone marrow donor. V is TRBV28 and J is TRBJ1-5; D is perhaps TRBD1 (5 bases). The source is a middle-aged man in good health and CMV-seronegative. Material: PBMCs. CDR3 sequence: CASSLSGQGNQPQHF. CDR3 nucleotides: TGTGCCAGCAGTTTATCAGGCCAGGGAAATCAGCCCCAGCATTTT.